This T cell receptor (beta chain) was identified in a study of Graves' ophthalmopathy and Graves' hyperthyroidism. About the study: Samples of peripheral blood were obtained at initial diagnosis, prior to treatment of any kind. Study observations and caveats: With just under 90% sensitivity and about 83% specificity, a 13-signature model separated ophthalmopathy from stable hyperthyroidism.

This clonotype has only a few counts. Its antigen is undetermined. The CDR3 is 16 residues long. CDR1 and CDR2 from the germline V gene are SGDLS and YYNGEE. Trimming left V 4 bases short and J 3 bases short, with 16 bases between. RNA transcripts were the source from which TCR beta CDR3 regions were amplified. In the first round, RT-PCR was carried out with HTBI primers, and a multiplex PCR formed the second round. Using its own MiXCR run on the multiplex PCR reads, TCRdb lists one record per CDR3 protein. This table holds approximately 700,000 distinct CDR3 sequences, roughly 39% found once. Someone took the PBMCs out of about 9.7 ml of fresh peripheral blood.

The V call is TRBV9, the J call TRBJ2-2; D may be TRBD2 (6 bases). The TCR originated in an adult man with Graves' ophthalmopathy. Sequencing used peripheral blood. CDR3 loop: CASSSSGTLHTGELFF. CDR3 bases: TGTGCCAGCAGCTCCTCCGGGACTCTTCACACCGGGGAGCTGTTTTTT.